A single sample gave rise to the 30 T cell receptor beta chains below, sequenced in a study of molecular identifiers for immune sequencing clone quantification. MiXCR, run by TCRdb on the PCR reads, gives a single entry per CDR3 protein. The repertoire includes about 500,000 distinct CDR3 sequences, 20% to 25% of them detected once, and about 0.84% sits in the top ten. The material sequenced was naive CD8+ T cells from blood, with Jurkat cell RNA spiked in. Subset here: FACS-sorted CD8+CD4-CCR7+CD45RA+ naive T cells. The receptor source for this set is a human donor in good health. Some libraries in this study had Jurkat cell RNA spiked in.

In this sample, this clonotype turned up a few times. The chain recombines TRBV12-2 with TRBJ2-2. TRBV12-2 has pseudogene status. The CDR3 sequence is 13 residues long. CDR3 loop: CASRPDLSRELFF. The CDR3 DNA is TGTGCAAGTCGGCCTGACTTGTCCCGGGAGCTGTTTTTT.

This clonotype showed up many times. The J gene is TRBJ2-3, the V gene TRBV19, with D tentatively TRBD1 (6 bases). Germline-derived CDR1 and CDR2 are LNHDA and SQIVND (reference sequence). V lost 3 bases and J 7 bases, leaving 14 bases between the germline ends. CDR3 length: 14 residues. CDR3 coding DNA: TGTGCCAGTAGTATTTTGGACAGCGCGAATACGCAGTATTTT. Amino acids: CASSILDSANTQYF.

This chain uses TRBV29-1 with TRBJ1-2, with TRBD1 identical over 10 bases. Germline CDR1 is SQVTM and CDR2 is ANQGSEA. The length of the CDR3 is 14 residues. Trimming at V came to 6 bases and at J to 8 bases, leaving 12 bases not matched to a gene. CDR3 loop: CSVEGTGEGLGYTF. CDR3 nucleotide sequence: TGCAGCGTGGAGGGGACAGGGGAGGGCTTAGGCTACACCTTC.

This chain connects TRBV27 to TRBJ2-3, with 9 bases fitting TRBD2. The CDR3 is made up of 15 amino acids. The ends lost 5 bases at V and 4 bases at J; junction bases unmatched: 7. Germline V lookup: CDR1 MNHEY, CDR2 SMNVEV (reference sequence). The CDR3, as DNA: TGTGCCAGCAGTATCACTAGCGGGTGCGCAGATACGCAGTATTTT. Its translation is CASSITSGCADTQYF.

The CDR3 is CASSCSRDSYEQYF. As DNA, the CDR3 is TGTGCCAGCAGTTGCAGCCGGGACAGCTACGAGCAGTACTTC. The chain couples TRBV6-5 to TRBJ2-7; 7 positions match TRBD1. The CDR3 totals 14 residues. From germline, CDR1 is MNHEY and CDR2 SVGAGI. Germline trimming cut 4 bases from V and 3 bases from J; bases unmatched to any gene: 6.

The table lists this clonotype with a few counts. The V call is TRBV6-1, the J call TRBJ1-2; TRBD1 agrees at 9 bases. V was clipped by 1 base and J by 6 bases; unmatched bases: 3. The CDR3 sequence is 14 residues long. Per the germline V gene, CDR1 is MNHNS and CDR2 is SASEGT. The CDR3 sequence is CASSEVDRGDGYTF. The CDR3 nucleotides are TGTGCCAGCAGTGAAGTCGACAGGGGGGATGGCTACACCTTC.

Remarks on this clonotype: It is likely a read error, because the conserved phenylalanine at the end of the CDR3 is missing. The J gene is TRBJ2-7, the V gene TRBV20-1, with a possible D match to TRBD1 (7 bases). The germline gives CDR1 DFQATT, CDR2 SNEGSKA (reference sequence). The CDR3 totals 13 residues. V was trimmed by 2 bases and J by 5 bases, leaving 13 bases between them. CDR3 sequence (DNA): TGCAGTGCTAGACAGGGGGGTTACGACGAGCAGTACCTC. It is translated as CSARQGGYDEQYL.

This clonotype was counted only a few times. The chain carries TRBV12-3 or TRBV12-4 and TRBJ1-1; 8 nucleotides line up with TRBD1. This CDR3 has 17 residues. Trimming removed 6 bases from V and 4 bases from J; junction bases left unmatched: 16. CDR3 sequence (DNA): TGTGCCAGCAGGCGCCGATTGTCAGGGGGCGAAGGCACTGAAGCTTTCTTT. This sequence encodes CASRRRLSGGEGTEAFF.

Comment on this clonotype: A much larger clone sits a single nucleotide away, making a read error possible. The chain joins TRBV28 to TRBJ1-1, with D possibly being TRBD1 (5 bases). CDR3 size: 13 residues. V was shortened by 6 bases and J by 7 bases, with 15 bases between the two germline ends. Germline CDR1 and CDR2: MDHEN and SYDVKM. CDR3 loop: CASRWRGVGEAFF. CDR3 DNA: TGTGCCAGCAGGTGGCGGGGGGTAGGTGAAGCTTTCTTT.

This clonotype was recorded a few times. This chain links TRBV10-3 with TRBJ1-1; D call uncertain. The V end lost 0 bases, the J end lost 2 bases, and 7 bases lay between the germline ends. Germline CDR1 reads ENHRY; CDR2 reads SYGVKD. The CDR3 extends over 14 amino acids. The CDR3 region has the DNA TGTGCCATCAGTGAGTCAACCCGAAACACTGAAGCTTTCTTT. Translation gives CAISESTRNTEAFF.

A note on this clonotype: One base away lies a much larger clone, so this may be a sequencing read error. This chain connects TRBV28 to TRBJ2-7; tentative D call: TRBD2 (6 bases). From germline, CDR1 is MDHEN and CDR2 SYDVKM. The CDR3 contains 14 residues. CDR3 region: CTSSLAGPQVEQYF. As DNA, the CDR3 is TGTACCAGCAGTTTGGCGGGGCCCCAGGTCGAGCAGTACTTC.

In the case of this clonotype: This may come from a read error, since a much larger clone is one base off. The rearrangement links TRBV13 to TRBJ1-1, with TRBD1 as a possible D gene (5 bases). Per germline, CDR1 PRHDT and CDR2 FYEKMQ (reference sequence). The CDR3 is 14 amino acids. DNA of the CDR3: TGTGCCAGCGGCTTAGACACAGGGAACACTGAAGCTTTCTTT. This codes for CASGLDTGNTEAFF.

This clonotype occurred many times. The V and J genes are TRBV7-6 and TRBJ2-3; TRBD2 matches 7 bases. Germline CDR1 and CDR2: SGHVS and FNYEAQ. Trimming at V came to 5 bases and at J to 6 bases, leaving 11 bases not matched to a gene. The CDR3 contains 15 residues. The CDR3 sequence: CASSPGGGISDTQYF. The CDR3 DNA follows: TGTGCCAGCAGCCCGGGAGGAGGGATTTCGGATACGCAGTATTTT.

The sample holds a few counts of this clonotype. This rearrangement joins TRBV4-3 to TRBJ2-1; D could derive from TRBD1 or TRBD2 (7 bases each). V gave up 0 bases and J gave up 6 bases, with 15 bases separating them. Germline V gene lookup returns CDR1 LGHNA and CDR2 YSLEER. The CDR3 length is 16 residues. The CDR3 loop reads CASSQERRGGGNEQFF. The CDR3, as DNA: TGCGCCAGCAGCCAAGAACGCAGGGGGGGAGGCAATGAGCAGTTCTTC.

This clonotype has ten or more counts. The V call is TRBV13, the J call TRBJ2-6; no reliable D call. The CDR3 spans 16 residues. Germline V gives CDR1 PRHDT, CDR2 FYEKMQ (reference sequence). V lost 3 bases to trimming and J lost 0 bases, with 9 bases between them. CDR3 in DNA: TGTGCCAGCAGCTTGGACCGCAACTCTGGGGCCAACGTCCTGACTTTC. Amino acid sequence: CASSLDRNSGANVLTF.

The chain couples TRBV7-6 to TRBJ1-1; TRBD1 matches at 7 bases. V was pared by 5 bases and J by 3 bases, with 6 bases of the junction left unmatched. From germline, CDR1 is SGHVS and CDR2 FNYEAQ. This CDR3 is 14 amino acids long. CDR3 nucleotide sequence: TGTGCCAGCAGCACCGACAGGGAATACACTGAAGCTTTCTTT. It specifies CASSTDREYTEAFF.

There are many counts of this clonotype. The chain employs TRBV29-1 and TRBJ2-3; 7 bases are a match to TRBD2. With 3 bases clipped from V and 2 bases from J, the junction kept 11 bases outside the gene matches. In germline, CDR1 is SQVTM, CDR2 ANQGSEA. The CDR3 totals 16 residues. CDR3 DNA sequence: TGCAGCGTTGAGTTAGTGACGGGAGGATTCACAGATACGCAGTATTTT. Translation: CSVELVTGGFTDTQYF.

The V gene is TRBV27, the J gene TRBJ1-4; a weak D match, TRBD1 (6 bases). The ends were cut back, 7 bases at V and 6 bases at J, with 12 bases in the middle. The CDR3 totals 13 residues. Germline V CDR1 and CDR2: MNHEY, SMNVEV (reference sequence). The CDR3 DNA reads TGTGCCAGCAAGGGGGGGTTGGATGAAAAACTGTTTTTT. Translation: CASKGGLDEKLFF.

This clonotype was picked up many times. This rearrangement joins TRBV24-1 to TRBJ2-2; unclear D gene. The germline gives CDR1 KGHDR, CDR2 SFDVKD. This CDR3 region has 15 residues. Trimming stripped 8 bases from V and 6 bases from J, with 18 bases between. The CDR3 spells CATTKGRTLSGELFF. The DNA of the CDR3 is TGTGCCACCACGAAGGGTCGGACCCTTTCCGGGGAGCTGTTTTTT.

This clonotype has at least ten counts. V gene TRBV28 combines with J gene TRBJ1-4; no reliable D call. V was trimmed by 5 bases and J by 7 bases, leaving 8 bases between them. Germline V lookup: CDR1 MDHEN, CDR2 SYDVKM. The CDR3 is 12 residues long. CDR3 in amino acids: CASSPSREKLFF. CDR3 nucleotide sequence: TGTGCCAGCAGTCCCTCACGTGAAAAACTGTTTTTT.

CDR3 residues: CASSQGAVEAFF. The CDR3 DNA is TGTGCCAGCTCGCAGGGGGCGGTTGAAGCTTTCTTT. This chain joins TRBV18 and TRBJ1-1, with 8 bases fitting TRBD1. Looked up from germline, CDR1 is KGHSH and CDR2 is LQKENI. After removal of 6 bases from V and 7 bases from J, the junction contained 4 bases not matched to a gene. The CDR3 covers 12 residues.

This clonotype was detected many times. The genes are TRBV6-5 and TRBJ2-3, with 8 bases fitting TRBD2. This CDR3 comprises 15 residues. The V segment lost 5 bases and the J segment 1 base; nucleotides outside the gene matches: 5. The germline CDR1 and CDR2 sequences are MNHEY and SVGAGI. CDR3 region: CASSPGLGGTDTQYF. In DNA form, the CDR3 reads TGTGCCAGCAGTCCGGGACTAGGGGGCACAGATACGCAGTATTTT.

The sample holds many counts of this clonotype. The CDR3 DNA sequence: TGTGCCTGGAGTGTACAGGGAAGCGCAGAGACCCAGTACTTC. Amino acids: CAWSVQGSAETQYF. V gene TRBV30 combines with J gene TRBJ2-5; weak D call: TRBD1 (6 bases). The germline V gene has CDR1 GTSNPN and CDR2 SVGIG (reference sequence). This CDR3 comprises 14 residues. Trimming cost V 0 bases and J 4 bases, with 12 bases left between them.

There are many counts of this clonotype. V usage is TRBV27 and J usage is TRBJ2-3; D might be TRBD1 (6 bases). V lost 3 bases to trimming and J lost 2 bases, with 12 bases between them. The germline gives CDR1 MNHEY, CDR2 SMNVEV (reference sequence). The CDR3 extends over 15 amino acids. The CDR3 sequence is CASSFLDRHTDTQYF. The CDR3 bases are TGTGCCAGCAGTTTTTTGGACAGACACACAGATACGCAGTATTTT.

This clonotype was counted between two and nine times. V usage is TRBV6-5 and J usage is TRBJ1-1, with no clear D. The CDR3 has 12 residues. V lost 2 bases to trimming and J lost 7 bases, with 8 bases between them. Per the germline V gene, CDR1 is MNHEY and CDR2 is SVGAGI. The CDR3 protein is CASSYEGLEAFF. CDR3 nucleotides: TGTGCCAGCAGTTACGAGGGCCTTGAAGCTTTCTTT.

This clonotype was seen a handful of times. The CDR3 region is CASSLAFGGLKNTEAFF. CDR3 coding DNA: TGTGCCAGCAGCTTAGCTTTTGGGGGTTTAAAGAACACTGAAGCTTTCTTT. The chain joins TRBV7-9 to TRBJ1-1; D is possibly TRBD1 (5 bases). The CDR3 covers 17 residues. Germline V CDR1 and CDR2: SEHNR, FQNEAQ (reference sequence). V gave up 0 bases and J gave up 1 base, with 15 bases separating them. The full variable domain, rest sourced from reference TRBV7-9 and TRBJ1-1, is DTGVSQNPRHKITKRGQNVTFRCDPISEHNRLYWYRQTLGQGPEFLTYFQNEAQLEKSRLLSDRFSAERPKGSFSTLEIQRTEQGDSAMYLCASSLAFGGLKNTEAFFGQGTRLTVV.

This clonotype was picked up many times. The chain joins TRBV6-1 to TRBJ2-3, with 8 bases that match TRBD1. The CDR3 runs to 16 residues. With 3 bases clipped from V and 4 bases from J, the junction kept 9 bases outside the gene matches. Germline CDR1 is MNHNS and CDR2 is SASEGT. CDR3 nucleotides: TGTGCCAGCAGTGATTGGGCAGGGGGCCTCGCAGATACGCAGTATTTT. Protein: CASSDWAGGLADTQYF.

This clonotype was picked up a small number of times. The CDR3, as DNA: TGTGCCAGCACGCCGGGACTTCTCCATGAAAAACTGTTTTTT. It encodes CASTPGLLHEKLFF. This chain joins TRBV7-9 and TRBJ1-4; TRBD1 is a possible D gene (5 bases). The CDR3 spans 14 residues. Between the trimmed V and J ends, which lost 7 bases and 6 bases, there was a span of 15 bases. Germline V gives CDR1 SEHNR, CDR2 FQNEAQ (reference sequence).

This clonotype occurred many times. The chain links TRBV6-2 or TRBV6-3 to TRBJ2-4; D is possibly TRBD1 (6 bases). Germline V gives CDR1 MNHEY, CDR2 SVGEGT. The CDR3 is 15 residues long. V was cut by 7 bases and J by 0 bases, with 13 bases left in between. In DNA, the CDR3 is TGTGCCAGCACCCGAGGGACATTAGCCAAAAACATTCAGTACTTC. Translation gives CASTRGTLAKNIQYF.

This clonotype was detected many times. This chain joins TRBV4-3 and TRBJ1-1; D gene ambiguous. The ends were cut back, 4 bases at V and 0 bases at J, with 6 bases in the middle. From germline, CDR1 is LGHNA and CDR2 YSLEER. This CDR3 has 13 amino acids. As DNA, the CDR3 is TGCGCCAGCAGCCCCTATATGAACACTGAAGCTTTCTTT. Translation: CASSPYMNTEAFF.